This is a list of T cell receptor beta chains from one sample in a study of neurological immune-mediated disorders. TCRdb reprocessed the 5' RACE reads via MiXCR and lists one record per CDR3 protein. The sample carries roughly 56,000 distinct CDR3 sequences, over 10% recorded once. The sequencing sample was made of PBMCs. The receptor source for this set is a man aged 55 to 70 in good health. Each CDR3 is given with its conserved first and last residue. Each record gives: J gene, V gene, D gene, clone size, CDR3 protein, CDR3 DNA. The D gene is left open where the match is weak. A row's size may be missing; if present it is once, few, many or a size class.

TRBJ1-5 | TRBV6-6 | . | many | CASSFTGNGNQPQHF | TGTGCCAGCAGTTTTACAGGGAACGGCAATCAGCCCCAGCATTTT
TRBJ2-1 | TRBV4-1 | TRBD1 | many | CASSQGVGQGNKQFF | TGCGCCAGCAGCCAAGGTGTAGGACAGGGAAACAAGCAGTTCTTC
TRBJ2-1 | TRBV27 | . | many | CASSPEGRAFYNEQFF | TGTGCCAGCAGCCCAGAGGGTCGGGCATTTTACAATGAGCAGTTCTTC
TRBJ1-5 | TRBV20-1 | TRBD1 | many | CSGSGGRQPQHF | TGCAGTGGATCAGGGGGGCGACAGCCCCAGCATTTT
TRBJ2-5 | TRBV18 | TRBD1 | many | CASSSGQGYQETQYF | TGTGCCAGCTCATCGGGACAGGGGTACCAAGAGACCCAGTACTTC
TRBJ1-1 | TRBV7-2 | . | many | CASSLGGNEAFF | TGTGCCAGCAGCCTTGGAGGTAATGAAGCTTTCTTT
TRBJ2-3 | TRBV4-2 | TRBD2 | many | CASSQETGGIDTQYF | TGTGCCAGCAGCCAAGAGACGGGGGGGATAGATACGCAGTATTTT
TRBJ1-4 | TRBV12-3/TRBV12-4 | TRBD1 | many | CASRTGGNEKLFF | TGTGCCAGCAGGACAGGGGGCAATGAAAAACTGTTTTTT
TRBJ2-2 | TRBV12-3/TRBV12-4 | TRBD1 | many | CASSLGTGGNTGELFF | TGTGCCAGCAGTTTGGGGACAGGGGGTAATACCGGGGAGCTGTTTTTT
TRBJ1-4 | TRBV7-2 | TRBD1 | many | CASSLGQGKEKLFF | TGTGCCAGCAGCCTCGGACAGGGTAAAGAAAAACTGTTTTTT
TRBJ1-1 | TRBV5-1 | TRBD1 | once | CASSPGPGQGKEAFF | TGCGCCAGCAGCCCGGGCCCGGGACAGGGGAAGGAAGCTTTCTTT
TRBJ2-6 | TRBV12-3/TRBV12-4 | . | many | CASAFWGARPGANVLTF | TGTGCCAGCGCCTTTTGGGGGGCCCGCCCTGGGGCCAACGTCCTGACTTTC
TRBJ1-5 | TRBV3-1 | . | many | CASSQDSGEDQPQHF | TGTGCCAGCAGCCAGGATTCAGGGGAAGATCAGCCCCAGCATTTT
TRBJ2-6 | TRBV20-1 | . | many | CSHHRISGANVLTF | TGCAGCCACCACAGGATCTCTGGGGCCAACGTCCTGACTTTC
TRBJ2-2 | TRBV7-2 | . | . | CASSPNRGRIGELFF | TGTGCCAGCAGCCCCAACCGGGGCCGAATCGGGGAGCTGTTTTTT
TRBJ1-4 | TRBV28 | . | few | CASSSGAGDEKLFF | TGTGCCAGCAGTTCGGGAGCCGGCGATGAAAAACTGTTTTTT
TRBJ2-7 | TRBV10-3 | TRBD2 | . | CAISESPNSGGGEQCF | TGTGCCATCAGTGAGTCCCCGAATAGCGGGGGTGGTGAGCAGTGCTTC
TRBJ1-1 | TRBV20-1 | . | many | CSAPRQENTEAFF | TGCAGTGCCCCGAGACAGGAGAACACTGAAGCTTTCTTT
TRBJ2-5 | TRBV7-6 | . | few | CASSLEPYLETQYF | TGTGCCAGCAGCTTAGAGCCCTACTTGGAGACCCAGTACTTC
TRBJ2-2 | TRBV7-8 | . | many | CASSLEGMELFF | TGTGCCAGCAGCTTAGAGGGTATGGAGCTGTTTTTT
TRBJ2-1 | TRBV20-1 | . | many | CSAWGNEQFF | TGCAGTGCCTGGGGGAATGAGCAGTTCTTC
TRBJ1-6 | TRBV4-3 | . | many | CASSQVTDLSYNSPLHF | TGCGCCAGCAGCCAAGTGACGGATCTCTCCTATAATTCACCCCTCCACTTT
TRBJ2-1 | TRBV20-1 | . | many | CSARLPDSYNEQFF | TGCAGTGCTAGATTACCCGACTCCTACAATGAGCAGTTCTTC
TRBJ2-1 | TRBV20-1 | TRBD2 | many | CSARERGNPYNEQFF | TGCAGTGCTAGAGAGCGGGGGAATCCCTACAATGAGCAGTTCTTC
TRBJ1-2 | TRBV7-2 | . | many | CASSLQRRTYGYTF | TGTGCCAGCAGCTTACAACGCAGGACTTATGGCTACACCTTC
TRBJ2-2 | TRBV20-1 | . | . | CSARAGELFF | TGCAGTGCTAGGGCCGGGGAGCTGTTTTTT
TRBJ2-2 | TRBV3-1 | TRBD2 | many | CASTTSGTNTGELFF | TGTGCCAGCACCACTAGCGGAACCAACACCGGGGAGCTGTTTTTT
TRBJ2-5 | TRBV5-1 | . | many | CASRYLGGQQETQYF | TGCGCCAGCAGGTATCTTGGGGGCCAACAAGAGACCCAGTACTTC
TRBJ1-5 | TRBV28 | . | many | CASSHPIGGPQHF | TGTGCCAGCAGCCACCCGATCGGGGGGCCCCAGCATTTT
TRBJ2-5 | TRBV2 | TRBD2 | many | CASSEIGTSGETQYF | TGTGCCAGCAGTGAAATAGGGACTAGTGGGGAGACCCAGTACTTC
TRBJ2-2 | TRBV7-2 | TRBD1 | many | CASSSDPGQGPPTNTGELFF | TGTGCCAGCAGCTCCGACCCGGGACAGGGTCCCCCAACGAACACCGGGGAGCTGTTTTTT
TRBJ2-6 | TRBV5-1 | . | many | CASSLEGSGANVLTF | TGCGCCAGCAGCTTGGAGGGCTCTGGGGCCAACGTCCTGACTTTC
TRBJ2-3 | TRBV20-1 | . | many | CSASGENTDTQYF | TGCAGTGCTAGCGGGGAAAACACAGATACGCAGTATTTT
TRBJ2-3 | TRBV10-3 | . | many | CAIAGNRFTDTQYF | TGTGCCATCGCGGGGAACAGGTTCACAGATACGCAGTATTTT
TRBJ1-2 | TRBV4-3 | . | many | CASSQEERGGYTF | TGCGCCAGCAGCCAAGAGGAGCGAGGGGGCTACACCTTC
TRBJ2-4 | TRBV20-1 | TRBD2 | . | CSTPDYQRGALTKNIQYF | TGCAGTACTCCCGACTACCAGCGGGGGGCTCTAACCAAAAACATTCAGTACTTC
TRBJ2-1 | TRBV7-2 | . | many | CASSPPDHPNEQFF | TGTGCCAGCAGCCCCCCAGACCACCCCAATGAGCAGTTCTTC
TRBJ2-7 | TRBV25-1 | . | many | CASSEQDFYEQYF | TGTGCCAGCAGTGAGCAGGACTTCTACGAGCAGTACTTC
TRBJ1-2 | TRBV12-3/TRBV12-4 | TRBD1 | many | CASGTGGYGYTF | TGTGCCAGCGGAACAGGGGGCTATGGCTACACCTTC
TRBJ2-7 | TRBV5-6 | TRBD2 | medium-sized | CASSFRGGSSDEQYF | TGTGCCAGCAGCTTTCGGGGGGGGTCGTCCGACGAGCAGTACTTC
TRBJ2-7 | TRBV7-9 | . | many | CASSFQGPYEQYF | TGTGCCAGCAGCTTCCAGGGCCCCTACGAGCAGTACTTC
TRBJ1-1 | TRBV6-5 | . | many | CASRVNTEAFF | TGTGCCAGCAGGGTGAACACTGAAGCTTTCTTT
TRBJ1-5 | TRBV7-2 | . | many | CASSLDPLRTQPQHF | TGTGCCAGCAGCCTAGATCCACTCCGGACGCAGCCCCAGCATTTT
TRBJ2-7 | TRBV7-2 | TRBD2 | . | CASSDKRGSSYEQYF | TGTGCCAGCAGCGATAAGCGGGGGAGCTCCTACGAGCAGTACTTC
TRBJ2-2 | TRBV20-1 | . | many | CSASVGANTGELFF | TGCAGTGCTAGCGTCGGGGCGAACACCGGGGAGCTGTTTTTT
TRBJ2-7 | TRBV7-2 | TRBD1 | many | CASSLAGGTGAYEQYF | TGTGCCAGCAGCTTAGCGGGAGGGACAGGGGCCTACGAGCAGTACTTC
TRBJ1-1 | TRBV20-1 | . | many | CSAPRATEAFF | TGCAGTGCTCCCAGGGCCACTGAAGCTTTCTTT
TRBJ1-1 | TRBV7-9 | TRBD1 | many | CASRPGQGIMNTEAFF | TGTGCCAGCAGGCCGGGACAGGGGATCATGAACACTGAAGCTTTCTTT
TRBJ1-2 | TRBV12-3/TRBV12-4 | . | many | CASSSGRWGYTF | TGTGCCAGCAGTTCGGGGAGGTGGGGCTACACCTTC
TRBJ2-1 | TRBV20-1 | . | many | CSASGIARVNEQFF | TGCAGTGCTAGTGGGATAGCGCGGGTCAATGAGCAGTTCTTC
TRBJ1-5 | TRBV10-3 | . | few | CAISEQQGRDQPQHF | TGTGCCATCAGTGAACAACAGGGTAGGGATCAGCCCCAGCATTTT
TRBJ1-2 | TRBV6-5 | . | many | CASSDTHGYTF | TGTGCCAGCAGTGACACTCATGGCTACACCTTC
TRBJ1-1 | TRBV20-1 | . | many | CSARDRRGPAFF | TGCAGTGCTAGAGATCGCCGCGGGCCGGCTTTCTTT
TRBJ2-5 | TRBV7-2 | . | many | CASSSQAFGIETQYF | TGTGCCAGCAGCTCCCAGGCGTTCGGGATAGAGACCCAGTACTTC
TRBJ2-3 | TRBV9 | TRBD2 | many | CASSVTSGGATATQYF | TGTGCCAGCAGCGTTACTAGCGGGGGGGCCACGGCTACGCAGTATTTT